The 20 T cell receptor beta chains below all came from one sample that was sequenced in a study of OX40 agonist ivuxolimab in advanced cancers. Profiled with immunoSEQ multiplex PCR; TCRdb holds only in-frame clones, not every one. The sample lists some 35,000 clones, roughly 80% seen once, with about 25% in the top ten. The source material was CD4+ or CD8+ T cells sorted from blood, sampled in a trial of the OX40 agonist ivuxolimab. The receptors derive from an adult with an advanced solid tumor such as melanoma, head and neck, liver or kidney cancer.

This chain uses TRBV6-4 with TRBJ2-1; 9 bases are shared with TRBD2. Germline values: CDR1 MRHNA, CDR2 SNTAGT. CDR3 length equals 16 residues. V shed 3 bases, J shed 4 bases, and the junction held 7 bases outside the gene matches. CDR3 coding DNA: TGTGCCAGCAGTGAGGAGGGTAGCGGGAGTTACAATGAGCAGTTCTTC. This encodes CASSEEGSGSYNEQFF.

The chain carries TRBV19 and TRBJ2-3; 7 bases are a match to TRBD2. Germline V gene sequence: CDR1 LNHDA, CDR2 SQIVND (reference sequence). This CDR3 region has 16 residues. V was pared by 3 bases and J by 2 bases, with 8 bases of the junction left unmatched. The CDR3 DNA reads TGTGCCAGTAGTATCACTCCCACTAGCGTCACAGATACGCAGTATTTT. Translating gives CASSITPTSVTDTQYF.

The chain recombines TRBV7-8 with TRBJ1-5, with a tentative D call TRBD1 (6 bases). Germline CDR1 and CDR2: SGHVS and FQNEAQ. This CDR3 region has 16 residues. V gave up 1 base and J gave up 6 bases, with 16 bases separating them. The CDR3 bases are TGTGCCAGCAGCTTAGAAGGGGGTCTGTTTAGTCAGCCCCAGCATTTT. Translated, it gives CASSLEGGLFSQPQHF.

J is TRBJ2-1 and V is TRBV9; 9 nucleotides line up with TRBD2. CDR1 is SGDLS, CDR2 YYNGEE, per germline. This CDR3 region has 15 residues. V lost 0 bases, J lost 9 bases, and 7 bases stayed unmatched. In DNA, the CDR3 is TGTGCCAGCAGCGTAGGCGTCGGACTAGCGATTGAGCAGTTCTTC. Translation: CASSVGVGLAIEQFF.

V and J are TRBV9 and TRBJ2-1; no firm D call. Germline V gene data show CDR1 as SGDLS and CDR2 as YYNGEE. With 0 bases removed from V and 10 bases from J, the gap between germline ends came to 5 bases. The CDR3 is 11 amino acids. The CDR3 spells CASSVAREQFF. The CDR3 DNA reads as TGTGCCAGCAGCGTAGCGAGGGAGCAGTTCTTC.

V usage is TRBV5-5 and J usage is TRBJ2-7; the D gene is possibly TRBD1 (5 bases). The CDR3 loop spans 12 amino acids. V lost 4 bases and J 1 base, leaving 6 bases between the germline ends. Germline V gene lookup returns CDR1 SGHKS and CDR2 YYEKEE (reference sequence). CDR3 in amino acids: CASSPGSYEQYF. The CDR3 DNA is TGTGCCAGCAGCCCAGGGTCCTACGAGCAGTACTTC. Full variable domain (outside the CDR3, taken from reference TRBV5-5 and TRBJ2-7): DAGVTQSPTHLIKTRGQQVTLRCSPISGHKSVSWYQQVLGQGPQFIFQYYEKEERGRGNFPDRFSARQFPNYSSELNVNALLLGDSALYLCASSPGSYEQYFGPGTRLTVT.

The chain is built from TRBV5-1 and TRBJ2-3; 7 positions match TRBD2. The J segment lost 1 base and the V segment lost 4 bases, leaving 0 bases of the junction unmatched. Germline CDR1 is SGHRS and CDR2 is YFSETQ. This CDR3 has 13 amino acids. The CDR3 coding sequence is TGCGCCAGCAGCGGGAGGGGCACAGATACGCAGTATTTT. This codes for CASSGRGTDTQYF.

V and J are TRBV7-6 and TRBJ2-3; D unresolved. Trimming removed 2 bases from V and 3 bases from J, with 3 bases in between. Germline V CDR1 and CDR2: SGHVS, FNYEAQ. CDR3 length: 12 residues. The CDR3 region is CASSLLTDTQYF. The CDR3 DNA follows: TGTGCCAGCAGCTTATTAACAGATACGCAGTATTTT.

J is TRBJ2-7 and V is TRBV10-3; 7 bases are shared with TRBD2. This CDR3 region has 17 residues. In germline, CDR1 is ENHRY, CDR2 SYGVKD. The ends lost 4 bases at V and 5 bases at J; junction bases unmatched: 17. Written as DNA, the CDR3 is TGTGCCATCAGTGGAGACATGACTAGCAGGTTCCCCCACGAGCAGTACTTC. Translation gives CAISGDMTSRFPHEQYF.

V and J are TRBV7-9 and TRBJ2-1, with D unclear. Germline V CDR1 and CDR2: SEHNR, FQNEAQ (reference sequence). V lost 7 bases to trimming and J lost 6 bases, with 10 bases between them. CDR3 length equals 12 residues. The CDR3 bases are TGTGCCAGCAACCCCCCTCCCAATGAGCAGTTCTTC. Its protein is CASNPPPNEQFF. The full variable domain, its missing parts supplied by reference TRBV7-9 and TRBJ2-1, is DTGVSQNPRHKITKRGQNVTFRCDPISEHNRLYWYRQTLGQGPEFLTYFQNEAQLEKSRLLSDRFSAERPKGSFSTLEIQRTEQGDSAMYLCASNPPPNEQFFGPGTRLTVL.

The V gene is TRBV5-6, the J gene TRBJ2-3, with 12 bases identical to TRBD2. The V and J ends lost 3 bases and 0 bases, in that order; junction bases with no gene match: 2. CDR3 length equals 16 residues. Germline V gene data show CDR1 as SGHDT and CDR2 as YYEEEE. In DNA, the CDR3 is TGTGCCAGCAGCTCTGGACTAGCGGGGAGCACAGATACGCAGTATTTT. Residues: CASSSGLAGSTDTQYF.

This clone was picked up one time. The V and J genes are TRBV30 and TRBJ2-1; 12 nucleotides agree with TRBD2. J gave up 8 bases and V 1 base, and 12 bases lay outside the gene matches. The CDR3 contains 17 residues. The germline V gene has CDR1 GTSNPN and CDR2 SVGIG (reference sequence). The CDR3 nucleotides are TGTGCCTGGAGTGACGGGACTAGCGGGCCTACGTTGTATGAGCAGTTCTTC. Translation: CAWSDGTSGPTLYEQFF.

The genes are TRBV28 and TRBJ2-3; 13 bases agree with TRBD2. J gave up 4 bases and V 2 bases, and 6 bases lay outside the gene matches. Per the germline V gene, CDR1 is MDHEN and CDR2 is SYDVKM. The CDR3 covers 17 residues. CDR3 in amino acids: CASSLTTLAGGADTQYF. As DNA, the CDR3 is TGTGCCAGCAGTTTAACAACACTAGCGGGAGGGGCAGATACGCAGTATTTT.

Here the CDR3 reads CASSTTTGPSDEQFF. The CDR3 nucleotides are TGTGCCAGCAGCACCACCACGGGTCCCTCGGATGAGCAGTTCTTC. The chain employs TRBV7-9 and TRBJ2-1; D gene unclear. The germline V and J ends were trimmed by 5 bases and 8 bases, with 19 bases remaining between them. The germline CDR1 and CDR2 sequences are SEHNR and FQNEAQ (reference sequence). The CDR3 length is 15 residues.

CDR3 DNA sequence: TGCGCCAGCAGCCTGGGGGGGGAGGGGAACACTGAAGCTTTCTTT. This sequence encodes CASSLGGEGNTEAFF. The rearrangement uses TRBV4-1 and TRBJ1-1; a possible D gene is TRBD1 (5 bases). The V end lost 4 bases, the J end lost 1 base, and 13 bases lay between the germline ends. This CDR3 has 15 amino acids. From germline, CDR1 is MGHRA and CDR2 YSYEKL.

J is TRBJ2-1 and V is TRBV28; TRBD1 might be the D (6 bases). V was clipped by 3 bases and J by 3 bases, with 9 bases between them. The CDR3 is made up of 14 amino acids. The germline CDR1 and CDR2 sequences are MDHEN and SYDVKM. CDR3 residues: CASSFSTGYNEQFF. DNA for the CDR3: TGTGCCAGCAGTTTTTCGACAGGCTACAATGAGCAGTTCTTC.

The gene calls are TRBV15 and TRBJ2-7, with 8 bases lining up with TRBD2. The germline CDR1 and CDR2 sequences are LNHNV and YYDKDF (reference sequence). V shed 5 bases and J 2 bases; nucleotides not matched to a gene: 5. This CDR3 contains 14 residues. CDR3 loop: CATSPPGLAYEQYF. CDR3 sequence (DNA): TGTGCCACCAGCCCCCCGGGACTAGCCTACGAGCAGTACTTC.

Of note for this clone: Additional DNA sequences in this sample encode the identical CDR3. The V and J genes are TRBV30 and TRBJ1-1; D is unclear. V lost 0 bases to trimming and J lost 1 base, with 6 bases between them. This CDR3 is built from 13 residues. CDR1 is GTSNPN and CDR2 is SVGIG in the germline V gene (reference sequence). The CDR3 nucleotides read TGTGCCTGGAGTGTACCGGGGAACACTGAAGCTTTCTTT. Translated: CAWSVPGNTEAFF.

The rearrangement joins TRBV5-1 to TRBJ2-7; D unresolved. The CDR3 loop spans 13 amino acids. Trimming removed 0 bases from V and 2 bases from J, with 6 bases in between. Per the germline V gene, CDR1 is SGHRS and CDR2 is YFSETQ. DNA for the CDR3: TGCGCCAGCAGCTTGGCTCCGGCCTACGAGCAGTACTTC. Protein: CASSLAPAYEQYF.

This clone showed up just a few times. The chain uses TRBV6-6 and TRBJ2-1; D is perhaps TRBD2 (6 bases). CDR1 and CDR2 from the germline V gene are MNHNY and SVGAGI (reference sequence). V lost 7 bases, J lost 0 bases, and 13 bases lay in between. CDR3 size: 15 residues. For the CDR3, the DNA is TGTGCCAGCACGGAGGGGTTAAGCTCCTACAATGAGCAGTTCTTC. Translation: CASTEGLSSYNEQFF.